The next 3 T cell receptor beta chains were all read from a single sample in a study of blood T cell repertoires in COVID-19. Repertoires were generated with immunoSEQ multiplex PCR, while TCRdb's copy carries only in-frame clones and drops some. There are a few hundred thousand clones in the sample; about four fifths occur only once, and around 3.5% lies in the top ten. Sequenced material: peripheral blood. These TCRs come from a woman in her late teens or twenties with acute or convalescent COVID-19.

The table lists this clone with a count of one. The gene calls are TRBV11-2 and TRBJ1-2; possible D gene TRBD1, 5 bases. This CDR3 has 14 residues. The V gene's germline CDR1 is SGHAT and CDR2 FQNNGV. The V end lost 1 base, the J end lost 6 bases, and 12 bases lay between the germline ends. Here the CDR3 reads CASSLGGGLDGYTF. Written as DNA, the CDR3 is TGTGCCAGCAGCTTAGGGGGGGGATTGGATGGCTACACCTTC.

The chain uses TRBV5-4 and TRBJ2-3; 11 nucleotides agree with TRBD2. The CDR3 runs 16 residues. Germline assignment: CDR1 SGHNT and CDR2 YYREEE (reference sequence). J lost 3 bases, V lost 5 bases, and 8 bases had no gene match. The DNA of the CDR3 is TGTGCCAGCAGTCTGACTAGCGGGATAGTAACAGATACGCAGTATTTT. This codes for CASSLTSGIVTDTQYF.

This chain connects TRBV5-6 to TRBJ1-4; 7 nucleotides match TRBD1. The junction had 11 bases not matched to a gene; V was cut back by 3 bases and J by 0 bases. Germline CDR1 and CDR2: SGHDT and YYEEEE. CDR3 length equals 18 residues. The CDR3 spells CASSSTPDTGATNEKLFF. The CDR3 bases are TGTGCCAGCAGCTCAACACCTGACACAGGGGCAACTAATGAAAAACTGTTTTTT. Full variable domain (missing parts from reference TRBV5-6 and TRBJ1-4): DAGVTQSPTHLIKTRGQQVTLRCSPKSGHDTVSWYQQALGQGPQFIFQYYEEEERQRGNFPDRFSGHQFPNYSSELNVNALLLGDSALYLCASSSTPDTGATNEKLFFGSGTQLSVL.